The T cell receptor beta chain described here comes from a study of vaccination effects on CD4 cells after COVID-19. For the study at large: At 16 days and at one week before vaccination, samples were given by two convalescent patients.

Following culture for ten to eleven days, CD4+ T cells were isolated. SARS-CoV-2 infection was confirmed by PCR in the person between March and December 2020. Half-medium replacement with IL-2 medium occurred on days 3 and 7. Study-wide findings and caveats: In the late period after vaccination, infection- and vaccine-induced clones contracted markedly.

A word on this clone: Its antigen is unidentified.

TCRdb keeps only in-frame clones here, not all; method: immunoSEQ multiplex PCR. Of approximately 46,000 clones listed, approximately 74% are singletons. Trimming removed 1 base at V and 1 base at J, with 12 bases between. The germline V gene encodes CDR1 SGHTA and CDR2 FQGTGA. The CDR3 covers 16 residues. This receptor was obtained from a human donor who had a prior SARS-CoV-2 infection. Sequenced material: CD4+ T cells from PBMCs cultured without peptide, taken before COVID-19 vaccination. The chain combines TRBV7-3 with TRBJ2-3; possible D gene TRBD2, 5 bases. In DNA, the CDR3 is TGTGCCAGCAGCTTAAGGAGGATGAGCGGCACAGATACGCAGTATTTT. Translated, it gives CASSLRRMSGTDTQYF.